This T cell receptor beta chain appears in the sequencing data of a study of T cell responses to AZD1222 COVID-19 vaccine. Study results and caveats: Females made up more of the donors, who were largely white British, and clonal diversity may have come out too low. Among AZD1222 vaccinees, only 6 or 7 were seropositive at baseline. Increased Spike-specific TCR breadth and depth were observed after two AZD1222 doses. Nearly half of spike-specific TCRs reportedly target unmutated variant regions.

TCRdb's table, derived via immunoSEQ multiplex PCR, lists solely in-frame clones and lacks some. Among more than 150,000 clones listed, more than 75% were seen once. This CDR3 contains 16 residues. The germline gives CDR1 MNHEY, CDR2 SMNVEV (reference sequence). Germline trimming cut 7 bases from V and 4 bases from J; bases unmatched to any gene: 9. Of note for this clone: Its antigen is unidentified.

The specimen was peripheral blood, collected on day 0 of AZD1222 vaccination. The rearrangement joins TRBV27 to TRBJ2-3; TRBD2 matches 12 bases. The TCR was taken from an adult in good health. CDR3 sequence (DNA): TGTGCCAGCAAACTCCAGGGACTAGCGGGCCCAGATACGCAGTATTTT. This encodes CASKLQGLAGPDTQYF.